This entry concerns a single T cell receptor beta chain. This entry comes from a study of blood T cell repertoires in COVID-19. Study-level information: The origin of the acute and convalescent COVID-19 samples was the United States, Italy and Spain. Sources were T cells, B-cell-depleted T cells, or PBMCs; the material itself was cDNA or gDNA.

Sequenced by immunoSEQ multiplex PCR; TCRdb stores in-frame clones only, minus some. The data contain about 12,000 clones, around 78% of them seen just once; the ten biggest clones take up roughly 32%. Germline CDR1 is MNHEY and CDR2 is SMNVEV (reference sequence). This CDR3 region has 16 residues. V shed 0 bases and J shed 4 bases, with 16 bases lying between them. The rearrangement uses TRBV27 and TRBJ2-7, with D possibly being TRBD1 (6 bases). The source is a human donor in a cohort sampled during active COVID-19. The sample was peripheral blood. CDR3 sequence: CASSLSSGTILYEQYF. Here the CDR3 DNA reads TGTGCCAGCAGTTTATCGTCCGGGACAATCCTTTACGAGCAGTACTTC.